This T cell receptor (beta chain) was identified during a study of radiation and T cells in renal cell carcinoma. Documented time point: blood 4 weeks post-SBRT, at nephrectomy. The treatment was: 15 Gy SBRT to primary tumor, nephrectomy 4 weeks later. Repertoires were generated with immunoSEQ multiplex PCR, while TCRdb's copy carries only in-frame clones and drops some. In the table there are about 73,000 clones, approximately 87% of which are singletons. Germline V gene lookup returns CDR1 MDHEN and CDR2 SYDVKM. V was clipped by 2 bases and J by 8 bases, with 22 bases between them. The CDR3 is made up of 17 amino acids.

V usage is TRBV28 and J usage is TRBJ2-1; D might be TRBD2 (6 bases). This sequence was found in a woman aged 55-69 years with renal cell carcinoma. Sequenced material: blood, taken from a patient whose treatment included radiotherapy and nephrectomy. The CDR3, as DNA: TGTGCCAGCAGTTTAAGGATGATGCGGGACCGAAGAGATGAGCAGTTCTTC. Translating gives CASSLRMMRDRRDEQFF.